Below are 13 T cell receptor beta chains sequenced from a single sample in a study of blood T cell repertoires in COVID-19. The data were produced by immunoSEQ multiplex PCR, yet TCRdb's version contains in-frame clones alone and is incomplete. The sample contains around 150,000 clones, about 83% of which appear only once. Sequenced: peripheral blood. These receptors were taken from a man in his 60s with acute or convalescent COVID-19.

This clone was found a few times. The chain joins TRBV5-1 to TRBJ1-5; D unresolved. Trimming pared 3 bases from V and 1 base from J, leaving 11 bases between. The germline V gene encodes CDR1 SGHRS and CDR2 YFSETQ. The length of the CDR3 is 15 residues. The CDR3, as DNA: TGCGCCAGCAGCTATTCGCCGGGGAGCAATCAGCCCCAGCATTTT. Its protein product is CASSYSPGSNQPQHF.

In its sample, this clone was seen a few times. V usage is TRBV6-2 or TRBV6-3 and J usage is TRBJ2-7, with 7 bases lining up with TRBD1. The CDR3 length is 13 residues. Germline CDR1 MNHEY, CDR2 SVGEGT. The V and J ends lost 3 bases and 5 bases, in that order; junction bases with no gene match: 4. Written as DNA, the CDR3 is TGTGCCAGCAGTTATCGGCAGGGGGACGAGCAGTACTTC. As protein: CASSYRQGDEQYF.

The V and J genes are TRBV4-2 and TRBJ2-3, with 8 bases that match TRBD2. The germline V gene encodes CDR1 LGHNA and CDR2 YNFKEQ. The V segment lost 0 bases and the J segment 4 bases; nucleotides outside the gene matches: 6. The CDR3 is 16 amino acids. The CDR3 region has the DNA TGTGCCAGCAGCCAAGATGGGAGCGGGGGCCCAGATACGCAGTATTTT. Translating it yields CASSQDGSGGPDTQYF.

This chain uses TRBV18 with TRBJ2-3; 11 nucleotides agree with TRBD2. Germline trimming cut 2 bases from V and 4 bases from J; bases unmatched to any gene: 2. CDR1 and CDR2 (germline): KGHSH, LQKENI. This CDR3 is 15 amino acids long. CDR3 amino acids: CASSPTSGGSDTQYF. The CDR3 DNA reads TGTGCCAGCTCACCAACTAGCGGGGGCTCAGATACGCAGTATTTT.

The chain uses TRBV6-4 and TRBJ1-1, with TRBD1 matching over 7 bases. Trimming at V came to 4 bases and at J to 0 bases, leaving 11 bases not matched to a gene. This CDR3 comprises 17 residues. Looked up from germline, CDR1 is MRHNA and CDR2 is SNTAGT. The chain's CDR3 is CASSGTAGGELNTEAFF. The CDR3 bases are TGTGCCAGCAGTGGGACAGCAGGGGGTGAATTGAACACTGAAGCTTTCTTT.

The chain combines TRBV7-8 with TRBJ1-2, with 10 bases fitting TRBD1. CDR3 length: 15 residues. V lost 3 bases and J lost 8; bases outside the gene matches: 9. Germline values: CDR1 SGHVS, CDR2 FQNEAQ. The CDR3 DNA reads TGTGCCAGCAGCTTGGTCAGGGACAGGGGACAAGGCTACACCTTC. Translating it yields CASSLVRDRGQGYTF.

The chain joins TRBV6-5 to TRBJ1-3; D unresolved. V was shortened by 7 bases and J by 7 bases, with 11 bases between the two germline ends. Looked up from germline, CDR1 is MNHEY and CDR2 is SVGAGI. This CDR3 region has 12 residues. CDR3 in DNA: TGTGCCAGCACCGCGATCGGGAACACCATATATTTT. Translated: CASTAIGNTIYF.

The CDR3, as DNA: TGTGCCAGCAGTTTAACCCATAGAGAGACCCAGTACTTC. Its protein product is CASSLTHRETQYF. This chain uses TRBV12-3 or TRBV12-4 with TRBJ2-5; D remains ambiguous. This CDR3 is 13 amino acids long. V was cut by 2 bases and J by 4 bases, with 8 bases left in between.

This chain joins TRBV6-2 or TRBV6-3 and TRBJ1-6; D perhaps matches TRBD1 (5 bases). V lost 2 bases to trimming and J lost 11 bases, with 10 bases between them. Germline loops: CDR1 MNHEY, CDR2 SVGEGT. CDR3 length: 13 amino acids. The CDR3 region has the DNA TGTGCCAGCAGTTACCCGGGGGGAACACCCCTCCACTTT. Translated, it gives CASSYPGGTPLHF.

The V gene is TRBV5-6, the J gene TRBJ2-7, with D perhaps TRBD1 (6 bases). The CDR3 spans 13 residues. Germline-derived CDR1 and CDR2 are SGHDT and YYEEEE. The germline V and J ends were trimmed by 1 base and 5 bases, with 10 bases remaining between them. In DNA form, the CDR3 reads TGTGCCAGCAGCTTGACAGGGATAAACGAGCAGTACTTC. This codes for CASSLTGINEQYF.

The genes are TRBV19 and TRBJ2-7; 12 bases match TRBD1. Germline trimming cut 4 bases from V and 5 bases from J; bases unmatched to any gene: 9. This CDR3 contains 16 residues. Germline V gene lookup returns CDR1 LNHDA and CDR2 SQIVND (reference sequence). The CDR3 region has the DNA TGTGCCAGTAGTAATTACAGGGACAGGGGGCTGGACGAGCAGTACTTC. Its translation is CASSNYRDRGLDEQYF.

This chain links TRBV19 with TRBJ2-1; D is ambiguous. Germline V gives CDR1 LNHDA, CDR2 SQIVND (reference sequence). V was clipped by 5 bases and J by 0 bases, with 17 bases between them. This CDR3 is built from 17 residues. This CDR3 is CASSPLSRKDSYNEQFF. CDR3 in DNA: TGTGCCAGTAGTCCCTTATCTAGAAAAGACTCCTACAATGAGCAGTTCTTC.

The V gene is TRBV6-2 or TRBV6-3, the J gene TRBJ1-1; no clear D. This CDR3 contains 15 residues. The germline CDR1 and CDR2 sequences are MNHEY and SVGEGT. V was clipped by 0 bases and J by 4 bases, with 12 bases between them. CDR3 nucleotides: TGTGCCAGCAGTTACTCGAAGGGCGAGGGCACTGAAGCTTTCTTT. Residues: CASSYSKGEGTEAFF.